Presented here are 20 T cell receptor beta chains from one specimen sequenced in a study of immune evolution from preneoplasia to lung adenocarcinoma. Clones were sequenced by immunoSEQ multiplex PCR, and TCRdb holds only the in-frame ones, with some missing. Among about 9,000 clones listed, 80% to 90% were seen once. Source material: FFPE minimally invasive lung adenocarcinoma tissue. The receptors stem from a person between 70 and 80 years old with lung adenocarcinoma.

The chain has TRBV5-6 and TRBJ1-2; D unclear. Per germline, CDR1 SGHDT and CDR2 YYEEEE. Trimming pared 6 bases from V and 2 bases from J, leaving 14 bases between. The CDR3 runs to 14 residues. DNA of the CDR3: TGTGCCAGCACCTTCTGGGGAGAGAACTATGGCTACACCTTC. Translated: CASTFWGENYGYTF.

This chain's CDR3 is CASSVGLAGEETQYF. The CDR3 DNA reads TGCGCCAGCAGCGTAGGACTAGCGGGTGAAGAGACCCAGTACTTC. J is TRBJ2-5 and V is TRBV5-1; TRBD2 matches at 11 bases. Trimming removed 4 bases from V and 3 bases from J; junction bases left unmatched: 5. Germline V gives CDR1 SGHRS, CDR2 YFSETQ. The CDR3 contains 15 residues.

This rearrangement joins TRBV5-1 to TRBJ1-3; a weak D match, TRBD1 (5 bases). Trimming shortened V by 2 bases and J by 1 base, and 13 bases separated the two germline ends. The CDR3 totals 16 residues. The germline gives CDR1 SGHRS, CDR2 YFSETQ. CDR3 sequence reads: CASSFSGVRSGNTIYF. CDR3 coding DNA: TGCGCCAGCAGCTTTTCGGGGGTCCGGTCTGGAAACACCATATATTTT.

The genes are TRBV6-1 and TRBJ2-7; TRBD2 might be the D (6 bases). Germline V gene data show CDR1 as MNHNS and CDR2 as SASEGT. This CDR3 is 14 amino acids long. V lost 2 bases and J lost 6, with 14 bases in between. The CDR3 protein is CASSETSPGSEQYF. DNA for the CDR3: TGTGCCAGCAGTGAAACTAGCCCAGGGAGCGAGCAGTACTTC.

The V call is TRBV11-3, the J call TRBJ2-2; D is tentatively TRBD1 or TRBD2 (5 bases each). In germline, CDR1 is SGHNT, CDR2 YENEEA. Between the trimmed V and J ends, which lost 7 bases and 4 bases, there was a span of 10 bases. The CDR3 consists of 13 residues. The CDR3 nucleotides read TGTGCCAGCAAAACTGGGGGCACCGGGGAGCTGTTTTTT. Its translation: CASKTGGTGELFF.

This chain uses TRBV6-1 with TRBJ1-1; D unclear. The CDR3 runs to 14 residues. V dropped 7 bases and J dropped 0 bases, with 12 bases sitting between them. The germline V gene has CDR1 MNHNS and CDR2 SASEGT. CDR3 sequence: CASNRQTMNTEAFF. The CDR3 nucleotides are TGTGCCAGCAATCGGCAAACGATGAACACTGAAGCTTTCTTT.

This clone was recorded once. The V gene is TRBV19, the J gene TRBJ2-3; D not resolved. The CDR3 has 14 residues. V lost 6 bases to trimming and J lost 5 bases, with 15 bases between them. Germline V lookup: CDR1 LNHDA, CDR2 SQIVND (reference sequence). The CDR3 sequence is CASSPTAARDTQYF. Here the CDR3 DNA reads TGTGCCAGTAGCCCAACGGCCGCACGAGATACGCAGTATTTT.

The chain recombines TRBV18 with TRBJ1-1; D might be TRBD1 (6 bases). Per germline, CDR1 KGHSH and CDR2 LQKENI. With 6 bases removed from V and 4 bases from J, the gap between germline ends came to 18 bases. The CDR3 loop spans 15 amino acids. This CDR3 reads CASSPTGTFITEAFF. The CDR3 nucleotides are TGTGCCAGCTCTCCAACCGGGACATTTATCACTGAAGCTTTCTTT.

The chain joins TRBV7-8 to TRBJ1-2, with D possibly matching TRBD1 (6 bases). This CDR3 contains 14 residues. Germline-derived CDR1 and CDR2 are SGHVS and FQNEAQ. Trimming took off 3 bases at V and 3 bases at J, with 11 bases between the two ends. The chain's CDR3 is CASSFQGTYYGYTF. CDR3 in DNA: TGTGCCAGCAGCTTTCAGGGGACCTACTATGGCTACACCTTC.

The sample holds one count of this clone. This chain links TRBV4-1 with TRBJ1-1; D is unclear. Trimming removed 0 bases from V and 2 bases from J, with 7 bases in between. Germline lookup yields CDR1 MGHRA and CDR2 YSYEKL. This CDR3 is 14 amino acids long. The CDR3 sequence is CASSQDPPNTEAFF. CDR3 nucleotide sequence: TGCGCCAGCAGCCAAGACCCTCCTAACACTGAAGCTTTCTTT.

The chain uses TRBV6-1 and TRBJ1-2; possible D gene TRBD1, 5 bases. The CDR3 is 15 residues long. The germline CDR1 and CDR2 sequences are MNHNS and SASEGT. The ends were cut back, 7 bases at V and 4 bases at J, with 19 bases in the middle. The CDR3 DNA sequence: TGTGCCAGCACCGTCTCTGGGGCGACGCGCTATGGCTACACCTTC. Protein product: CASTVSGATRYGYTF.

The chain employs TRBV19 and TRBJ2-3; no clear D. Germline values: CDR1 LNHDA, CDR2 SQIVND (reference sequence). The V gene lost 2 bases and the J gene lost 1 base, with 7 bases spanning the gap. The CDR3 length is 14 residues. The CDR3 sequence is CASSIRVGTDTQYF. The CDR3 DNA follows: TGTGCCAGTAGTATACGGGTTGGCACAGATACGCAGTATTTT.

The chain links TRBV10-1 to TRBJ2-3, with a possible D match to TRBD2 (5 bases). Trimming pared 4 bases from V and 7 bases from J, leaving 6 bases between. Germline lookup yields CDR1 WNHNN and CDR2 SYGVQD (reference sequence). The CDR3 runs 11 residues. CDR3 nucleotide sequence: TGCGCCAGCAGTGCGGGGAATACGCAGTATTTT. Its translation: CASSAGNTQYF.

The gene calls are TRBV20-1 and TRBJ1-1, with 7 nucleotides matching TRBD1. CDR3 length: 11 amino acids. Germline CDR1 reads DFQATT; CDR2 reads SNEGSKA (reference sequence). CDR3 loop: CSAGGNTEAFF. In DNA, the CDR3 is TGCAGCGCAGGGGGTAACACTGAAGCTTTCTTT.

This chain joins TRBV19 and TRBJ1-6, with TRBD1 as a possible D gene (6 bases). The germline V gene encodes CDR1 LNHDA and CDR2 SQIVND (reference sequence). The CDR3 is made up of 15 amino acids. Trimming pared 2 bases from V and 9 bases from J, leaving 14 bases between. This CDR3 reads CASSISVGTTSPLHF. Written as DNA, the CDR3 is TGTGCCAGTAGTATATCTGTCGGGACAACTTCACCCCTCCACTTT. Filled out from reference TRBV19 and TRBJ1-6, the complete variable domain reads DGGITQSPKYLFRKEGQNVTLSCEQNLNHDAMYWYRQDPGQGLRLIYYSQIVNDFQKGDIAEGYSVSREKKESFPLTVTSAQKNPTAFYLCASSISVGTTSPLHFGNGTRLTVT.

The chain is built from TRBV2 and TRBJ2-3; 12 positions agree with TRBD2. This CDR3 has 14 residues. Germline CDR1 SNHLY, CDR2 FYNNEI. Trimming removed 7 bases from V and 3 bases from J; junction bases left unmatched: 2. CDR3: CASKLAGGTDTQYF. In nucleotides, the CDR3 is TGTGCCAGCAAGCTAGCGGGGGGGACAGATACGCAGTATTTT.

This clone was seen a single time. CDR3 sequence: CASSKLGEGQIHYEQYF. CDR3 bases: TGTGCCAGCAGCAAACTAGGGGAGGGACAGATTCACTACGAGCAGTACTTC. J is TRBJ2-7 and V is TRBV21-1. TRBV21-1 is a recognized pseudogene. The CDR3 length is 17 residues.

The chain has TRBV10-3 and TRBJ2-1; 10 nucleotides line up with TRBD1. V shed 2 bases and J 9 bases; nucleotides not matched to a gene: 4. The germline CDR1 and CDR2 sequences are ENHRY and SYGVKD. The CDR3 consists of 14 residues. The CDR3 sequence is CAISEGQGVLEQFF. The CDR3 DNA sequence: TGTGCCATCAGTGAGGGACAGGGGGTGCTTGAGCAGTTCTTC.

The rearrangement joins TRBV7-2 to TRBJ1-1, with TRBD1 as a possible D gene (5 bases). The CDR3 runs to 15 residues. Trimming took 5 bases from V and 6 from J, leaving 19 bases between them. Germline V gene data show CDR1 as SGHTA and CDR2 as FQGNSA. CDR3 nucleotides: TGTGCCAGCAGCGCGGCATCAGGGAGGCCTTCTGAAGCTTTCTTT. Protein: CASSAASGRPSEAFF.

The genes are TRBV11-3 and TRBJ2-2; maybe TRBD2 (6 bases). The V gene lost 4 bases and the J gene lost 4 bases, with 7 bases spanning the gap. This CDR3 spans 13 amino acids. Germline values: CDR1 SGHNT, CDR2 YENEEA. This CDR3 is CASSSGLTGELFF. CDR3 nucleotide sequence: TGTGCCAGCAGCTCGGGACTCACCGGGGAGCTGTTTTTT.